This entry is about one T cell receptor beta chain. Its specificity is not known. The data derive from a study of cytomegalovirus exposure and HLA in healthy donors. Overall study results and limits: No immune exposure information besides CMV serostatus was available.

Primers included in the PCR were 60 Vbeta and 13 Jbeta primers. Assay used: immunoSEQ multiplex PCR; TCRdb lists only in-frame clones, some missing. The sample records about 84,000 clones, around three fifths being singletons. CDR1 SGHTS and CDR2 YDEGEE come from the germline V gene. Trimming removed 2 bases from V and 1 base from J, with 18 bases in between. This CDR3 region has 17 residues. The receptor's source is a woman in her 40s in good health and CMV-seropositive. J is TRBJ1-1 and V is TRBV5-8, with D possibly matching TRBD1 (6 bases). Sequencing used PBMCs. The CDR3 loop reads CASSFGGWGRGNTEAFF. In nucleotides, the CDR3 is TGTGCCAGCAGCTTTGGGGGTTGGGGCAGGGGGAACACTGAAGCTTTCTTT. Full variable domain (outside the CDR3, taken from reference TRBV5-8 and TRBJ1-1): EAGVTQSPTHLIKTRGQQATLRCSPISGHTSVYWYQQALGLGLQFLLWYDEGEERNRGNFPPRFSGRQFPNYSSELNVNALELEDSALYLCASSFGGWGRGNTEAFFGQGTRLTVV.